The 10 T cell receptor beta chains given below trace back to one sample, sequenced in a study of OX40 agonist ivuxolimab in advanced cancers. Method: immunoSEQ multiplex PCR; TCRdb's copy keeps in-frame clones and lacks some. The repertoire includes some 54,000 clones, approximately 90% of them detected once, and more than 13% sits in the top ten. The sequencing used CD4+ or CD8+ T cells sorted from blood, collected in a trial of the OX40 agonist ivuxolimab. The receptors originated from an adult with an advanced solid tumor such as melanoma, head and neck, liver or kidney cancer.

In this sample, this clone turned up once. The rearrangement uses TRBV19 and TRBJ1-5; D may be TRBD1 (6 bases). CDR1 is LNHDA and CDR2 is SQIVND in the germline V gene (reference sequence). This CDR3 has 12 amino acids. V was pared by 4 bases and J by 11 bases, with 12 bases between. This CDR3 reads CASSTHRDSQHF. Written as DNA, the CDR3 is TGTGCCAGTAGTACCCACAGGGATTCCCAGCATTTT.

CDR3 DNA: TGTGCCAGCAGCGTAGCTGGGGGTAGGAATGAGCAGTTCTTC. Amino acids: CASSVAGGRNEQFF. This chain joins TRBV9 and TRBJ2-1; D assignment may be TRBD1 or TRBD2 (5 bases each). Trimming removed 0 bases from V and 7 bases from J, with 11 bases in between. The V gene's germline CDR1 is SGDLS and CDR2 YYNGEE. The CDR3 has 14 residues.

The CDR3 coding sequence is TGTGCCAGCGGAAAACAGGGGTCTGGCACTGAAGCTTTCTTT. It yields the protein CASGKQGSGTEAFF. The chain has TRBV13 and TRBJ1-1; 7 positions agree with TRBD1. Per the germline V gene, CDR1 is PRHDT and CDR2 is FYEKMQ (reference sequence). The CDR3 sequence is 14 residues long. Germline trimming cut 8 bases from V and 4 bases from J; bases unmatched to any gene: 10.

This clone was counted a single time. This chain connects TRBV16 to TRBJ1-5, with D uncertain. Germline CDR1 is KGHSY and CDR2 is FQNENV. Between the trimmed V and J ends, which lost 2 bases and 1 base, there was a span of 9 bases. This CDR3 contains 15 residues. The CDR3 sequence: CASSQPAASNQPQHF. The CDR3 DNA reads TGTGCCAGCAGCCAACCGGCAGCCAGCAATCAGCCCCAGCATTTT.

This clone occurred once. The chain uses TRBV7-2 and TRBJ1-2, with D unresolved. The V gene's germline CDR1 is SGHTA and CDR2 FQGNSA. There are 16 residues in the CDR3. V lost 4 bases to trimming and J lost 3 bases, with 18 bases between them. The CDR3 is CASSSSFDLRDYGYTF. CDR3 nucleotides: TGTGCCAGCAGCTCCTCTTTCGACCTACGGGACTATGGCTACACCTTC.

CDR3 amino acids: CASSLVGREAFF. The CDR3 region has the DNA TGTGCCAGCAGCTTGGTAGGCAGGGAAGCTTTCTTT. The V gene is TRBV5-8, the J gene TRBJ1-1; D is ambiguous. Germline V gene sequence: CDR1 SGHTS, CDR2 YDEGEE. The V end lost 0 bases, the J end lost 8 bases, and 8 bases lay between the germline ends. This CDR3 has 12 residues.

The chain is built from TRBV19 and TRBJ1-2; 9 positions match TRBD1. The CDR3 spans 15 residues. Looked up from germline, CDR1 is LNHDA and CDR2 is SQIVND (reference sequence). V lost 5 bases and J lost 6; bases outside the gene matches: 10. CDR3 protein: CASSLAGTGFHGYTF. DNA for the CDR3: TGTGCCAGTAGTCTGGCCGGGACAGGGTTCCATGGCTACACCTTC.

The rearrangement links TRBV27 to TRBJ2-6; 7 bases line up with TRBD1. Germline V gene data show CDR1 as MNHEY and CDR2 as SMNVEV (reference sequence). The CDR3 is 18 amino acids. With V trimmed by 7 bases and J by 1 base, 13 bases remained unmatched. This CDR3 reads CASTPSEQGQSGANVLTF. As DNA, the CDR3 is TGTGCCAGCACCCCCTCTGAACAGGGGCAATCTGGGGCCAACGTCCTGACTTTC.

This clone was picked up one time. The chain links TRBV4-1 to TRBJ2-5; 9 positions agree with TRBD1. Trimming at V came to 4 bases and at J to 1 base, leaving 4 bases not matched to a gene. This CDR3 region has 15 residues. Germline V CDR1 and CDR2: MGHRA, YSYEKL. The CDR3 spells CASSLGQGVQETQYF. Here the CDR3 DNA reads TGCGCCAGCAGCCTGGGACAGGGAGTCCAAGAGACCCAGTACTTC.

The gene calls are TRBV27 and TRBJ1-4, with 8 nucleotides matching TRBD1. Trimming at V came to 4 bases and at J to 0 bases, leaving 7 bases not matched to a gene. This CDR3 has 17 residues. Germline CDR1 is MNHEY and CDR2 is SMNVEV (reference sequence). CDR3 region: CASSSSQTGATNEKLFF. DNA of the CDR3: TGTGCCAGCAGTTCTTCCCAGACAGGGGCAACTAATGAAAAACTGTTTTTT.